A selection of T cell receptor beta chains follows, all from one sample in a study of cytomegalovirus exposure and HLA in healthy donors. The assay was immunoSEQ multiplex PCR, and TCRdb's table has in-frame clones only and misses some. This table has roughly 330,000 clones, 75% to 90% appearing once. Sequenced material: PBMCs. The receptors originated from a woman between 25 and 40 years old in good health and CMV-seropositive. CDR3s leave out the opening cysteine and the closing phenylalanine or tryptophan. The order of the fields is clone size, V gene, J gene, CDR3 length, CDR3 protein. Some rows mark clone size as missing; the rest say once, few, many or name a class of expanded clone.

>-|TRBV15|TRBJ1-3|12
ATSTLGGGNTIY
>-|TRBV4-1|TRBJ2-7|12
ASSQVSQGYEQY
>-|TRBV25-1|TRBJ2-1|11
ASSGTGLNEQF
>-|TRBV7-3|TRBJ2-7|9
ASSRTYEQY
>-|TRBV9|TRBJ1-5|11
ASSVEGFQPQH
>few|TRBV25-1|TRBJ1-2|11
ASSEEKVYGYT
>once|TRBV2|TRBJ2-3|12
ASNPLASTDTQY
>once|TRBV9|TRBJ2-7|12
ASSVVGGDSPRH
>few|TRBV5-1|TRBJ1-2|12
ASSSLGTDYGYT
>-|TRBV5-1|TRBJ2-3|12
ASGEAGITDTQY
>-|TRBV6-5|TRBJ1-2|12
ASSPSGGSDGYT
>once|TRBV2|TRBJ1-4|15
ASSARGPAATNEKLF
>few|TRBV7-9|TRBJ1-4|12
ASSFRQGDEKLF
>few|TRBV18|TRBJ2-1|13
ASSLLAGAYNEQF
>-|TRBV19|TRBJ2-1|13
ASSRLAGTYNEQF
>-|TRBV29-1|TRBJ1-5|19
SVGGAYPGSALVWSNQPQH
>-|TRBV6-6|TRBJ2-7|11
ASSYDDPYEQY
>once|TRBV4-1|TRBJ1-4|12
ASSQAGENEKLF
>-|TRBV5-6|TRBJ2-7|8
ASGGAEQY
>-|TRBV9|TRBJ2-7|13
ASSYSGEPELEQY
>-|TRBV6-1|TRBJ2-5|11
ASSEQGRETQY
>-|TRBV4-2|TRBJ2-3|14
ASSQAGSGGVDTQY
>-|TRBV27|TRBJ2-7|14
ASSFRWTGGTYEQY
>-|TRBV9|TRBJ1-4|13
ASSVGHTTNEKLF
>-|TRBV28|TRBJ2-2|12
ASLGQGNTGELF
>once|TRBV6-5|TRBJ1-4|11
ASGGPHNEKLF
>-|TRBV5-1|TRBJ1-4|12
ASSRQYEDEKLF
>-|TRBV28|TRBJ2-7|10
ATSRGRYEQY
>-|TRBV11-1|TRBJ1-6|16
ASSLPVVEGGFNSPLH
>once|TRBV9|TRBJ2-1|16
ASSVGRGGRRDYNEQF
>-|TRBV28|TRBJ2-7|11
ASRVGIGYEQY
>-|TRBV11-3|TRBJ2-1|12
ASSGRTGDNEQF
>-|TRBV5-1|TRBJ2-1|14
ASSFGGLAGGNEQF
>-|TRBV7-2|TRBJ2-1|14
ASRTGTTSSYNEQF
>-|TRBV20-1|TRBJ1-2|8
SASRQGYT
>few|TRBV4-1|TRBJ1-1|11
ASSQGQNTEAF
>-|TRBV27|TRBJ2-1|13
ASAILAGGGNEQF
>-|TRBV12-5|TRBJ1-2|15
ASGLASGTGARYGYT
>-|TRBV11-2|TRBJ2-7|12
ASSSDYTSYEQY
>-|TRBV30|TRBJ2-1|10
AWSTTHNEQF